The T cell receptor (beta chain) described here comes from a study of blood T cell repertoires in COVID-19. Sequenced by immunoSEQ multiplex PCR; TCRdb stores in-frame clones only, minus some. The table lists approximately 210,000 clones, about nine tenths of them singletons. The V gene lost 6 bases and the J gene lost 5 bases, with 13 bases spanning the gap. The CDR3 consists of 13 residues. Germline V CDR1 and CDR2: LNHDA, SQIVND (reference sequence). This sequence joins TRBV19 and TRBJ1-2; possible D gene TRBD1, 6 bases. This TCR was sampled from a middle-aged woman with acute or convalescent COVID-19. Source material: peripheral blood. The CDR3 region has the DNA TGTGCCAGTAGGATACTAGGACAGTATGGCTACACCTTC. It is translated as CASRILGQYGYTF.